Below, 13 T cell receptor beta chains from the same sample are listed, as sequenced in a study of cytotoxic CD8 clonotypes in ibrutinib-treated CLL. Only in-frame clones appear in the TCRdb table, and some are missing; sequencing was by immunoSEQ multiplex PCR. The sample holds approximately 210,000 clones, approximately 68% seen once. This specimen consisted of PBMCs, obtained after 24 months of ibrutinib treatment. The receptors shown here come from a human donor with chronic lymphocytic leukemia.

The CDR3 DNA sequence: TGTGCCAGCAGTTTGACTAGCGGGAGTTACGAGCAGTACTTC. The encoded protein is CASSLTSGSYEQYF. V is TRBV6-5 and J is TRBJ2-7, with 12 bases fitting TRBD2. The V gene end was trimmed by 4 bases and the J gene end by 4 bases; junction bases not matched to a gene: 2. The germline gives CDR1 MNHEY, CDR2 SVGAGI. The CDR3 spans 14 residues.

The V call is TRBV5-4, the J call TRBJ2-2, with 10 bases fitting TRBD2. CDR1 is SGHNT, CDR2 YYREEE, per germline (reference sequence). This CDR3 has 17 amino acids. Trimming removed 0 bases from V and 5 bases from J; junction bases left unmatched: 7. DNA for the CDR3: TGTGCCAGCAGCTTGGGAAGCGGGAGGGCCGATACCGGGGAGCTGTTTTTT. Translation: CASSLGSGRADTGELFF.

The rearrangement uses TRBV9 and TRBJ2-3; 7 nucleotides match TRBD2. Trimming removed 0 bases from V and 3 bases from J; junction bases left unmatched: 7. Germline CDR1 reads SGDLS; CDR2 reads YYNGEE. The CDR3 contains 16 residues. CDR3 loop: CASSVAASGDTDTQYF. The CDR3 region has the DNA TGTGCCAGCAGCGTAGCCGCTAGCGGAGATACAGATACGCAGTATTTT.

The chain is built from TRBV4-2 and TRBJ2-3; 11 positions agree with TRBD2. Losses at the gene ends were 1 base for V and 6 bases for J; bases not matched to a gene: 3. CDR1 is LGHNA and CDR2 is YNFKEQ in the germline V gene. The CDR3 is made up of 15 amino acids. The CDR3 sequence: CASSQVASGRDTQYF. CDR3 sequence (DNA): TGTGCCAGCAGCCAAGTAGCTAGCGGGAGGGATACGCAGTATTTT.

This rearrangement joins TRBV7-2 to TRBJ2-1, with TRBD2 matching over 10 bases. CDR1 is SGHTA and CDR2 is FQGNSA in the germline V gene. With 9 bases clipped from V and 3 bases from J, the junction kept 8 bases outside the gene matches. This CDR3 spans 15 amino acids. CDR3 sequence (DNA): TGTGCCAGTCAGAGTACTAGCGGGAACTACAATGAGCAGTTCTTC. Its protein product is CASQSTSGNYNEQFF. Based on the CDR3 plus reference TRBV7-2 and TRBJ2-1, the full variable domain is GAGVSQSPSNKVTEKGKDVELRCDPISGHTALYWYRQSLGQGLEFLIYFQGNSAPDKSGLPSDRFSAERTGGSVSTLTIQRTQQEDSAVYLCASQSTSGNYNEQFFGPGTRLTVL.

This clone is a singleton in its sample. The V gene is TRBV10-3, the J gene TRBJ2-7; D might be TRBD2 (6 bases). The V and J ends lost 3 bases and 0 bases respectively, with 15 bases between them. Germline V lookup: CDR1 ENHRY, CDR2 SYGVKD. The CDR3 loop spans 16 amino acids. CDR3 sequence reads: CAISESGGASSYEQYF. For the CDR3, the DNA is TGTGCCATCAGTGAATCAGGCGGGGCGAGCTCCTACGAGCAGTACTTC.

The chain has TRBV2 and TRBJ2-5; D is perhaps TRBD2 (6 bases). Trimming pared 6 bases from V and 1 base from J, leaving 15 bases between. Germline loops: CDR1 SNHLY, CDR2 FYNNEI. The CDR3 runs 15 residues. CDR3: CASRVLATIQETQYF. Written as DNA, the CDR3 is TGTGCCAGCAGGGTGCTAGCGACCATCCAAGAGACCCAGTACTTC. Using reference TRBV2 and TRBJ2-5 for the parts outside the CDR3, the full variable domain is EPEVTQTPSHQVTQMGQEVILRCVPISNHLYFYWYRQILGQKVEFLVSFYNNEISEKSEIFDDQFSVERPDGSNFTLKIRSTKLEDSAMYFCASRVLATIQETQYFGPGTRLLVL.

DNA of the CDR3: TGTGCCAGCAGCGCAGCCGGCCTATACAATGAGCAGTTCTTC. Its protein product is CASSAAGLYNEQFF. The gene calls are TRBV7-6 and TRBJ2-1; D unresolved. Trimming cost V 5 bases and J 4 bases, with 12 bases left between them. This CDR3 region has 14 residues. Germline V lookup: CDR1 SGHVS, CDR2 FNYEAQ.

The chain combines TRBV5-4 with TRBJ1-4; tentative D call: TRBD1 (6 bases). The CDR3 consists of 16 residues. The germline V and J ends were trimmed by 3 bases and 8 bases, with 20 bases remaining between them. CDR1 and CDR2 (germline): SGHNT, YYREEE (reference sequence). CDR3 in amino acids: CASSSGAGAGQEKLFF. CDR3 nucleotide sequence: TGTGCCAGCAGCTCAGGGGCCGGCGCGGGCCAAGAAAAACTGTTTTTT. Full variable domain (outside the CDR3, taken from reference TRBV5-4 and TRBJ1-4): ETGVTQSPTHLIKTRGQQVTLRCSSQSGHNTVSWYQQALGQGPQFIFQYYREEENGRGNFPPRFSGLQFPNYSSELNVNALELDDSALYLCASSSGAGAGQEKLFFGSGTQLSVL.

The sample holds a few counts of this clone. V usage is TRBV14 and J usage is TRBJ1-2; possibly TRBD1 for D (5 bases). Deletions cut 2 bases from V and 0 bases from J, with 13 bases between. The CDR3 contains 16 residues. Germline V lookup: CDR1 SGHDN, CDR2 FVKESK. The DNA for the CDR3 is TGTGCCAGCAGCCAATTCCTGGACACGACTAACTATGGCTACACCTTC. Its protein is CASSQFLDTTNYGYTF.

The chain combines TRBV11-1 with TRBJ2-7; D gene ambiguous. Looked up from germline, CDR1 is SGHAT and CDR2 is FQDESV (reference sequence). Trimming stripped 3 bases from V and 2 bases from J, with 14 bases between. The CDR3 is 15 amino acids. CDR3 amino acids: CASSFSRDGAYEQYF. CDR3 DNA: TGTGCCAGCAGCTTTTCTCGCGACGGAGCCTACGAGCAGTACTTC.

The rearrangement links TRBV5-1 to TRBJ2-7; D is unclear. This CDR3 contains 14 residues. Between the trimmed V and J ends, which lost 0 bases and 2 bases, there was a span of 9 bases. CDR1 is SGHRS, CDR2 YFSETQ, per germline. DNA for the CDR3: TGCGCCAGCAGCTTGGGCCGGATAACCTACGAGCAGTACTTC. It encodes CASSLGRITYEQYF.

This clone was detected only a few times. The V and J genes are TRBV4-1 and TRBJ1-1; the match to TRBD1 covers 8 bases. This CDR3 has 18 residues. The J segment lost 4 bases and the V segment lost 7 bases, leaving 20 bases of the junction unmatched. Per germline, CDR1 MGHRA and CDR2 YSYEKL. As DNA, the CDR3 is TGCGCCAGCACCCTAAGCTTACAGGGGGATGCCGAGGGCACTGAAGCTTTCTTT. This gives the protein CASTLSLQGDAEGTEAFF.